This passage covers 29 T cell receptor beta chains from one sample sequenced in a study of brain T cells in children with intractable seizures. This table comes from immunoSEQ multiplex PCR, and its TCRdb copy is limited to in-frame clones, with some not included. The profile shows hundreds of thousands of clones, over 90% of them singletons. Time point described: blood from clinic visit 5 months post-surgery; TSC patient then seizure free. Sequenced here: peripheral blood, sampled 4 to 5 months after surgery. Receptors originate from a boy under two years old with tuberous sclerosis and intractable seizures.

The genes are TRBV18 and TRBJ2-7; D is uncertain. Germline V gene lookup returns CDR1 KGHSH and CDR2 LQKENI. Trimming took off 4 bases at V and 0 bases at J, with 13 bases between the two ends. The CDR3 consists of 15 residues. The CDR3 spells CASSLNPQSSYEQYF. DNA for the CDR3: TGTGCCAGCTCACTCAATCCGCAATCCTCCTACGAGCAGTACTTC.

This clone was recorded once. This rearrangement joins TRBV24-1 to TRBJ1-5; D unclear. CDR1 and CDR2 from the germline V gene are KGHDR and SFDVKD. The CDR3 sequence is 14 residues long. Between the trimmed V and J ends, which lost 8 bases and 0 bases, there was a span of 10 bases. CDR3 protein: CATNGGNSNQPQHF. CDR3 coding DNA: TGTGCCACCAATGGCGGGAATAGCAATCAGCCCCAGCATTTT.

A note on this clone: At the DNA level, this CDR3 is encoded by other sequences in the same sample as well. The V gene is TRBV9, the J gene TRBJ2-2; D is undetermined. The CDR3 sequence is 13 residues long. V dropped 0 bases and J dropped 1 base, with 1 base sitting between them. Per germline, CDR1 SGDLS and CDR2 YYNGEE. CDR3 nucleotides: TGTGCCAGCAGCGTAGGGAACACCGGGGAGCTGTTTTTT. Translating gives CASSVGNTGELFF.

This chain links TRBV16 with TRBJ1-2, with a tentative D call TRBD1 (6 bases). The CDR3 contains 16 residues. Germline V gene sequence: CDR1 KGHSY, CDR2 FQNENV. Trimming took 2 bases from V and 4 from J, leaving 17 bases between them. The CDR3 here is CASSQDKTGRGYGYTF. The CDR3, as DNA: TGTGCCAGCAGCCAAGATAAAACAGGGCGAGGCTATGGCTACACCTTC.

The rearrangement uses TRBV3-1 (or the pseudogene TRBV3-2) and TRBJ1-5; 7 nucleotides line up with TRBD1. The germline gives CDR1 LGHDT, CDR2 YNNKEL (reference sequence). The length of the CDR3 is 15 residues. With 4 bases clipped from V and 0 bases from J, the junction kept 3 bases outside the gene matches. This CDR3 reads CASSLGTASNQPQHF. CDR3 bases: TGTGCCAGCAGCCTTGGGACAGCTAGCAATCAGCCCCAGCATTTT.

The chain links TRBV7-9 to TRBJ1-6; no clear D. The V gene's germline CDR1 is SEHNR and CDR2 FQNEAQ (reference sequence). CDR3 length: 15 residues. V was shortened by 0 bases and J by 2 bases, with 5 bases between the two germline ends. The CDR3 is CASSLAGTYNSPLHF. As DNA, the CDR3 is TGTGCCAGCAGCTTAGCAGGGACCTATAATTCACCCCTCCACTTT.

This chain uses TRBV4-1 with TRBJ2-5; D may be TRBD1 (5 bases). V lost 5 bases to trimming and J lost 0 bases, with 19 bases between them. The germline V gene has CDR1 MGHRA and CDR2 YSYEKL. This CDR3 has 17 residues. The CDR3 protein is CASSFNPRGLHQETQYF. CDR3 nucleotide sequence: TGCGCCAGCAGCTTCAACCCTAGGGGCCTCCACCAAGAGACCCAGTACTTC.

With regard to this clone: Other DNA sequences in the sample encode the same CDR3. The chain has TRBV7-9 and TRBJ2-7; D not resolved. The V gene's germline CDR1 is SEHNR and CDR2 FQNEAQ (reference sequence). Trimming removed 0 bases at V and 4 bases at J, with 4 bases between. The CDR3 totals 12 residues. The CDR3 DNA follows: TGTGCCAGCAGCTTAGCCCCGTACGAGCAGTACTTC. This codes for CASSLAPYEQYF.

The chain employs TRBV28 and TRBJ2-7, with TRBD2 identical over 12 bases. The CDR3 is 14 residues long. CDR1 MDHEN and CDR2 SYDVKM come from the germline V gene. J gave up 5 bases and V 5 bases, and 4 bases lay outside the gene matches. CDR3 protein: CASSEGLAGDEQYF. CDR3 bases: TGTGCCAGCAGTGAGGGACTAGCGGGCGACGAGCAGTACTTC.

The rearrangement joins TRBV19 to TRBJ1-1, with TRBD1 matching 7 bases. There are 14 residues in the CDR3. Germline V gene data show CDR1 as LNHDA and CDR2 as SQIVND (reference sequence). V was clipped by 6 bases and J by 1 base; unmatched bases: 5. CDR3 sequence reads: CASSTTGQNTEAFF. The CDR3 DNA reads as TGTGCCAGTAGCACGACAGGGCAGAACACTGAAGCTTTCTTT.

The chain joins TRBV6-4 to TRBJ1-2, with a possible D match to TRBD1 (5 bases). Germline values: CDR1 MRHNA, CDR2 SNTAGT. The CDR3 totals 16 residues. V lost 4 bases, J lost 4 bases, and 19 bases lay in between. Here the CDR3 DNA reads TGTGCCAGCAGTGTCGAGGGACCTCCGAGGGCCTATGGCTACACCTTC. Its translation is CASSVEGPPRAYGYTF.

Here the CDR3 reads CASSLPTVGGGNYGYTF. The CDR3 nucleotides are TGTGCCAGCAGTTTACCCACCGTGGGGGGGGGAAACTATGGCTACACCTTC. The rearrangement joins TRBV28 to TRBJ1-2; perhaps TRBD1 as D (5 bases). This CDR3 is 17 amino acids long. The germline V and J ends were trimmed by 2 bases and 2 bases, with 18 bases remaining between them. The germline gives CDR1 MDHEN, CDR2 SYDVKM.

The CDR3 sequence: CASSLSWGGVSHEQYF. CDR3 in DNA: TGTGCCAGCAGTTTATCGTGGGGGGGCGTATCTCACGAGCAGTACTTC. The gene calls are TRBV27 and TRBJ2-7; D is possibly TRBD2 (7 bases). Trimming pared 0 bases from V and 5 bases from J, leaving 17 bases between. The CDR3 is 16 amino acids. CDR1 is MNHEY and CDR2 is SMNVEV in the germline V gene (reference sequence).

The chain has TRBV30 and TRBJ2-7, with 8 bases aligning to TRBD1. The V and J ends lost 8 bases and 6 bases, in that order; junction bases with no gene match: 12. The CDR3 length is 13 residues. The germline V gene has CDR1 GTSNPN and CDR2 SVGIG (reference sequence). CDR3 sequence: CATPSTGGREQYF. Written as DNA, the CDR3 is TGTGCCACCCCAAGTACAGGGGGTCGCGAGCAGTACTTC.

This sequence joins TRBV29-1 and TRBJ2-5, with TRBD1 matching 8 bases. The CDR3 is 14 residues long. Trimming removed 3 bases from V and 4 bases from J; junction bases left unmatched: 7. The V gene's germline CDR1 is SQVTM and CDR2 ANQGSEA. This CDR3 is CSVEAGGSRETQYF. The CDR3 DNA reads as TGCAGCGTTGAGGCAGGGGGCTCGCGAGAGACCCAGTACTTC. The full variable domain, with the rest looked up from reference TRBV29-1 and TRBJ2-5, is SAVISQKPSRDICQRGTSLTIQCQVDSQVTMMFWYRQQPGQSLTLIATANQGSEATYESGFVIDKFPISRPNLTFSTLTVSNMSPEDSSIYLCSVEAGGSRETQYFGPGTRLLVL.

The chain couples TRBV27 to TRBJ2-5; 8 positions match TRBD2. Germline CDR1 MNHEY, CDR2 SMNVEV (reference sequence). This CDR3 comprises 15 residues. J was trimmed by 4 bases and V by 5 bases; bases with no gene match: 9. DNA of the CDR3: TGTGCCAGCAGTGAGACGGGGGGGCGGCGAGAGACCCAGTACTTC. Amino acid sequence: CASSETGGRRETQYF.

The chain is built from TRBV5-4 and TRBJ1-2; D may be TRBD1 (5 bases). The CDR3 length is 15 residues. The germline V gene encodes CDR1 SGHNT and CDR2 YYREEE (reference sequence). V lost 3 bases and J lost 4, with 16 bases in between. CDR3 sequence: CASSSTRGNGYGYTF. CDR3 bases: TGTGCCAGCAGCTCAACCCGGGGCAACGGCTATGGCTACACCTTC.

The J gene is TRBJ1-4, the V gene TRBV28; TRBD1 aligns across 7 bases. Losses at the gene ends were 8 bases for V and 12 bases for J; bases not matched to a gene: 18. Germline V gene data show CDR1 as MDHEN and CDR2 as SYDVKM. There are 15 residues in the CDR3. This CDR3 is CASPPVGGTAFELFF. The CDR3 DNA is TGTGCCAGCCCCCCCGTGGGAGGGACAGCGTTTGAACTGTTTTTT.

This clone was seen only once. The V gene is TRBV24-1, the J gene TRBJ2-5, with TRBD1 matching over 8 bases. The V and J ends lost 4 bases and 1 base, in that order; junction bases with no gene match: 7. This CDR3 has 16 residues. Germline assignment: CDR1 KGHDR and CDR2 SFDVKD. The CDR3 protein is CATSEGGQGPQETQYF. CDR3 coding DNA: TGTGCCACCAGTGAGGGTGGACAGGGTCCCCAAGAGACCCAGTACTTC.

In its sample, this clone was seen once. The V and J genes are TRBV19 and TRBJ2-2; perhaps D is TRBD1 or TRBD2 (5 bases each). V dropped 5 bases and J dropped 4 bases, with 8 bases sitting between them. This CDR3 comprises 13 residues. In germline, CDR1 is LNHDA, CDR2 SQIVND (reference sequence). CDR3 protein: CASSGAGTGELFF. CDR3 nucleotide sequence: TGTGCCAGTAGTGGGGCGGGCACCGGGGAGCTGTTTTTT.

The chain couples TRBV19 to TRBJ1-3; D is ambiguous. The germline CDR1 and CDR2 sequences are LNHDA and SQIVND (reference sequence). Trimming left V 8 bases short and J 0 bases short, with 14 bases between. The CDR3 contains 15 residues. Written as DNA, the CDR3 is TGTGCCAGTCCCAATACGGGCTACTCTGGAAACACCATATATTTT. Translated: CASPNTGYSGNTIYF. The full variable domain, completed using reference TRBV19 and TRBJ1-3, is DGGITQSPKYLFRKEGQNVTLSCEQNLNHDAMYWYRQDPGQGLRLIYYSQIVNDFQKGDIAEGYSVSREKKESFPLTVTSAQKNPTAFYLCASPNTGYSGNTIYFGEGSWLTVV.

A remark on this clone: This specimen includes other DNA sequences encoding the same CDR3. The genes are TRBV12-3 or TRBV12-4 and TRBJ2-3; D is uncertain. The CDR3 has 12 amino acids. V was trimmed by 1 base and J by 5 bases, leaving 4 bases between them. Here the CDR3 reads CASSLGGDTQYF. The CDR3 coding sequence is TGTGCCAGCAGTTTAGGGGGAGATACGCAGTATTTT.

The chain is built from TRBV28 and TRBJ1-2; D is uncertain. Germline V lookup: CDR1 MDHEN, CDR2 SYDVKM. The CDR3 is made up of 11 amino acids. The V end lost 6 bases, the J end lost 8 bases, and 10 bases lay between the germline ends. DNA of the CDR3: TGTGCCAGCAGCTCTGTGCAGGGCTACACCTTC. It specifies CASSSVQGYTF.

The J gene is TRBJ1-1, the V gene TRBV27; D gene ambiguous. CDR3 length: 12 amino acids. Per the germline V gene, CDR1 is MNHEY and CDR2 is SMNVEV (reference sequence). V dropped 6 bases and J dropped 11 bases, with 16 bases sitting between them. The CDR3 here is CASRTSQGRAFF. The CDR3 DNA reads TGTGCCAGCAGAACCAGCCAAGGGAGGGCTTTCTTT.

V usage is TRBV5-6 and J usage is TRBJ1-3; 10 positions agree with TRBD1. This CDR3 is built from 17 residues. The V segment lost 0 bases and the J segment 1 base; nucleotides outside the gene matches: 4. Germline V lookup: CDR1 SGHDT, CDR2 YYEEEE. For the CDR3, the DNA is TGTGCCAGCAGCTTGGCGGGGACAGGGGTTTCTGGAAACACCATATATTTT. As protein: CASSLAGTGVSGNTIYF.

This clone was seen more than once but under ten times. The sample contains more than one DNA sequence encoding this CDR3. The CDR3 region has the DNA TGCAGTGCTCCGAGCGGCTACACCTTC. This gives the protein CSAPSGYTF. This chain connects TRBV20-1 to TRBJ1-2; the D is unclear. Trimming left V 5 bases short and J 8 bases short, with 6 bases between. The CDR3 has 9 amino acids. CDR1 is DFQATT and CDR2 is SNEGSKA in the germline V gene (reference sequence).

This chain's CDR3 is CASSSTAAGNTIYF. The CDR3 DNA follows: TGTGCCAGCAGCTCAACAGCGGCTGGAAACACCATATATTTT. The V gene is TRBV7-9, the J gene TRBJ1-3; no clear D gene. The V end lost 4 bases, the J end lost 2 bases, and 9 bases lay between the germline ends. CDR3 length: 14 residues. Germline values: CDR1 SEHNR, CDR2 FQNEAQ (reference sequence).

The chain couples TRBV11-2 to TRBJ2-3, with TRBD2 matching 8 bases. CDR1 is SGHAT and CDR2 is FQNNGV in the germline V gene. The CDR3 runs to 17 residues. The V and J ends lost 5 bases and 8 bases, in that order; junction bases with no gene match: 18. As DNA, the CDR3 is TGTGCCAGCAGCATTAGGACCTCAGCGGGAGCCCCCTCTACGCAGTATTTT. It encodes CASSIRTSAGAPSTQYF.

The rearrangement links TRBV12-3 or TRBV12-4 to TRBJ2-7; 7 positions match TRBD2. The V gene end was trimmed by 2 bases and the J gene end by 8 bases; junction bases not matched to a gene: 6. This CDR3 has 13 residues. DNA for the CDR3: TGTGCCAGCAGTTTAATCCTAGCGGATCAGCAGTACTTC. Translated: CASSLILADQQYF.